The source of this TCR beta chain is a study of cytomegalovirus exposure and HLA in healthy donors. A word on this clone: The antigen is unknown.

This CDR3 comprises 18 residues. Germline trimming cut 0 bases from V and 7 bases from J; bases unmatched to any gene: 15. Per germline, CDR1 MGHRA and CDR2 YSYEKL. Study observations and caveats: Later findings reportedly placed an Asian-associated ancestry cluster below the approximately 670-donor mean for N-insertions. There were over 150 TCR beta chains listed as cytomegalovirus-associated. Available immune exposure information was restricted to CMV serostatus only.

PCR was performed using 60 Vbeta and 13 Jbeta primers. In the original workflow: In a later analysis, of around 83 million unique beta chains, roughly 11 million appeared in at least two donors. Here immunoSEQ multiplex PCR was the method, and the copy in TCRdb shows in-frame clones only, minus some. The D gene and trimming were derived from the DNA, and the V and J assignments and clone size from that table. Found here are 150,000 or so clones, 64% of them singletons; the top ten hold around 3%. The sequence came from a woman under 40 in good health and CMV-seropositive. J is TRBJ1-5 and V is TRBV4-1; 7 bases fit TRBD1. The sample was PBMCs. The CDR3 spells CASSQDKRGLFGEQPQHF. As DNA, the CDR3 is TGCGCCAGCAGCCAAGATAAGAGGGGGCTATTTGGAGAACAGCCCCAGCATTTT.